The next 32 T cell receptor beta chains were all read from a single sample in a study of T-cell reconstitution after alpha-beta-depleted transplantation in children. Molecular barcoding with unique molecular identifiers was used for the TCRbeta library. TCRdb analysed the PCR reads with MiXCR anew, one entry per CDR3 protein. The table lists about 1,000,000 distinct CDR3 sequences, around 30% of them singletons, with approximately 30% in the top ten. Sequences were derived from PBMCs, mostly from graft donor cells, sampled 360 days after TCRalphabeta/CD19-depleted stem cell transplant. These receptors all come from a boy less than two years old who had a stem cell transplant for SCID, so the T cells may come from the graft donor.

This clonotype has more than one count but fewer than ten. V gene TRBV9 combines with J gene TRBJ2-1; the match to TRBD2 covers 10 bases. The CDR3 is made up of 15 amino acids. The germline gives CDR1 SGDLS, CDR2 YYNGEE. Trimming cost V 0 bases and J 6 bases; bases outside gene matches: 3. The CDR3 loop is CASSVDSGGANEQFF. DNA of the CDR3: TGTGCCAGCAGCGTAGACAGCGGGGGGGCCAATGAGCAGTTCTTC.

This clonotype was detected only a few times. The genes are TRBV4-2 and TRBJ2-1; maybe TRBD1 (5 bases). Germline V gene data show CDR1 as LGHNA and CDR2 as YNFKEQ. V was clipped by 0 bases and J by 10 bases, with 13 bases between them. The CDR3 is 14 amino acids. As DNA, the CDR3 is TGTGCCAGCAGCCAAGATTCCCAGCCAGGGGAGCAGTTCTTC. This encodes CASSQDSQPGEQFF.

The chain has TRBV5-1 and TRBJ1-5; D unclear. V was clipped by 0 bases and J by 5 bases, with 9 bases between them. Germline V CDR1 and CDR2: SGHRS, YFSETQ. The CDR3 has 14 residues. CDR3: CASSLGGKDQPQHF. CDR3 in DNA: TGCGCCAGCAGCTTGGGAGGGAAGGATCAGCCCCAGCATTTT.

This clonotype has only a few counts. The J gene is TRBJ2-3, the V gene TRBV6-1; D is perhaps TRBD1 (6 bases). Per germline, CDR1 MNHNS and CDR2 SASEGT. V was clipped by 5 bases and J by 4 bases, with 19 bases between them. The CDR3 runs 16 residues. The CDR3 loop is CASSPPGHSAADTQYF. CDR3 in DNA: TGTGCCAGCAGTCCCCCGGGACATTCAGCGGCAGATACGCAGTATTTT.

The chain joins TRBV20-1 to TRBJ1-1; 9 bases are a match to TRBD1. J was trimmed by 2 bases and V by 6 bases; bases with no gene match: 4. Germline V gene sequence: CDR1 DFQATT, CDR2 SNEGSKA (reference sequence). The CDR3 loop spans 13 amino acids. CDR3 region: CSASTGGNTEAFF. The CDR3 DNA reads TGCAGTGCGTCGACAGGGGGTAACACTGAAGCTTTCTTT.

V usage is TRBV7-2 and J usage is TRBJ2-1; D is uncertain. Germline CDR1 and CDR2: SGHTA and FQGNSA. The CDR3 extends over 13 amino acids. V lost 2 bases to trimming and J lost 7 bases, with 9 bases between them. The CDR3 nucleotides are TGTGCCAGCAGCTTAATGGTTGGGAATGAGCAGTTCTTC. It encodes CASSLMVGNEQFF.

V gene TRBV11-2 combines with J gene TRBJ2-3; D is uncertain. The CDR3 runs to 14 residues. Germline V lookup: CDR1 SGHAT, CDR2 FQNNGV. Trimming left V 1 base short and J 0 bases short, with 5 bases between. In DNA form, the CDR3 reads TGTGCCAGCAGCTTAGTGTGGAGCACAGATACGCAGTATTTT. This codes for CASSLVWSTDTQYF.

This clonotype is a singleton in its sample. The chain has TRBV5-1 and TRBJ2-3, with 8 positions matching TRBD1. Looked up from germline, CDR1 is SGHRS and CDR2 is YFSETQ. Unmatched junction bases numbered 5, after V lost 1 base and J lost 4 bases. The CDR3 is made up of 15 amino acids. The CDR3 protein is CASSLTRTGPDTQYF. The CDR3 DNA sequence: TGCGCCAGCAGCTTGACACGGACAGGGCCAGATACGCAGTATTTT.

The chain is built from TRBV6-1 and TRBJ1-4; 9 nucleotides line up with TRBD1. V was pared by 6 bases and J by 6 bases, with 5 bases of the junction left unmatched. This CDR3 is 14 amino acids long. CDR1 is MNHNS, CDR2 SASEGT, per germline. For the CDR3, the DNA is TGTGCCAGCAGACCTAACAGGGGGCATGAAAAACTGTTTTTT. Its protein product is CASRPNRGHEKLFF.

This rearrangement joins TRBV2 to TRBJ2-5; either TRBD1 or TRBD2 may fit D (5 bases each). V lost 5 bases and J 0 bases, leaving 16 bases between the germline ends. The CDR3 sequence is 16 residues long. Per the germline V gene, CDR1 is SNHLY and CDR2 is FYNNEI. CDR3 in amino acids: CASSRVGRKNQETQYF. The CDR3 DNA reads as TGTGCCAGCAGTAGGGTGGGACGGAAGAACCAAGAGACCCAGTACTTC.

This rearrangement joins TRBV10-3 to TRBJ2-1; 7 nucleotides align to TRBD2. The CDR3 length is 16 residues. Germline-derived CDR1 and CDR2 are ENHRY and SYGVKD. J was trimmed by 4 bases and V by 2 bases; bases with no gene match: 8. CDR3 in amino acids: CAISEPKRGGYNEQFF. The CDR3 nucleotides are TGTGCCATCAGTGAGCCCAAGCGGGGCGGATACAATGAGCAGTTCTTC.

This clonotype was observed a few times. This chain uses TRBV7-9 with TRBJ2-3; 10 nucleotides line up with TRBD1. V dropped 3 bases and J dropped 8; count of bases not matched to a gene: 5. Per germline, CDR1 SEHNR and CDR2 FQNEAQ (reference sequence). The CDR3 extends over 14 amino acids. This CDR3 reads CASSFEGTGVTQYF. For the CDR3, the DNA is TGTGCCAGCAGCTTTGAAGGGACAGGGGTTACGCAGTATTTT.

This clonotype was recorded a few times. The gene calls are TRBV15 and TRBJ1-2; TRBD1 might be the D (5 bases). The CDR3 is 15 amino acids. CDR1 and CDR2 from the germline V gene are LNHNV and YYDKDF (reference sequence). The V gene lost 1 base and the J gene lost 6 bases, with 15 bases spanning the gap. CDR3 protein: CATSRGAGPPNGYTF. CDR3 nucleotide sequence: TGTGCCACCAGCAGAGGGGCGGGACCACCGAATGGCTACACCTTC.

The chain links TRBV20-1 to TRBJ1-4; D is uncertain. V dropped 0 bases and J dropped 5 bases, with 19 bases sitting between them. The CDR3 length is 17 residues. Germline values: CDR1 DFQATT, CDR2 SNEGSKA (reference sequence). CDR3 in amino acids: CSARDLGRTVSNEKLFF. The CDR3, as DNA: TGCAGTGCTAGAGACCTCGGGAGGACCGTCTCGAATGAAAAACTGTTTTTT.

The chain carries TRBV27 and TRBJ2-7, with 8 bases fitting TRBD1. Germline CDR1 and CDR2: MNHEY and SMNVEV (reference sequence). The V segment lost 8 bases and the J segment 5 bases; nucleotides outside the gene matches: 5. CDR3 size: 12 residues. The CDR3 nucleotides read TGTGCCAGCGGGGGACAGGCCCACGAGCAGTACTTC. It codes for CASGGQAHEQYF.

The V and J genes are TRBV7-2 and TRBJ1-6; D unclear. The CDR3 loop spans 14 amino acids. Per the germline V gene, CDR1 is SGHTA and CDR2 is FQGNSA. The V and J ends lost 1 base and 7 bases respectively, with 8 bases between them. The CDR3 protein is CASSLDPGNSPLHF. The CDR3 nucleotides are TGTGCCAGCAGCTTAGACCCGGGAAATTCACCCCTCCACTTT. Drawing the rest from reference TRBV7-2 and TRBJ1-6, the complete variable domain is GAGVSQSPSNKVTEKGKDVELRCDPISGHTALYWYRQSLGQGLEFLIYFQGNSAPDKSGLPSDRFSAERTGGSVSTLTIQRTQQEDSAVYLCASSLDPGNSPLHFGNGTRLTVT.

CDR3 sequence: CASIPRGGSSTDTQYF. As DNA, the CDR3 is TGTGCCAGCATCCCAAGGGGGGGAAGTAGCACAGATACGCAGTATTTT. The chain carries TRBV12-3 or TRBV12-4 and TRBJ2-3, with a weak D call TRBD2 (7 bases). The CDR3 is 16 residues long. Trimming removed 7 bases at V and 0 bases at J, with 17 bases between.

The CDR3 DNA reads as TGCAGTGCTAGAGATTTAGCGACAGGGAACACTGAAGCTTTCTTT. Residues: CSARDLATGNTEAFF. This chain joins TRBV20-1 and TRBJ1-1, with D possibly being TRBD1 (6 bases). The germline gives CDR1 DFQATT, CDR2 SNEGSKA (reference sequence). The V end lost 0 bases, the J end lost 1 base, and 12 bases lay between the germline ends. This CDR3 comprises 15 residues.

The V call is TRBV19, the J call TRBJ2-5; D not certain. Germline lookup yields CDR1 LNHDA and CDR2 SQIVND (reference sequence). The ends were cut back, 0 bases at V and 3 bases at J, with 17 bases in the middle. The CDR3 is made up of 17 amino acids. The DNA for the CDR3 is TGTGCCAGTAGTATAGATCCGGATGGCGGAATTAAAGAGACCCAGTACTTC. Amino acids: CASSIDPDGGIKETQYF.

The chain is built from TRBV4-2 and TRBJ2-7, with unresolved D. CDR3 length: 15 amino acids. Deletions cut 1 base from V and 0 bases from J, with 10 bases between. The germline gives CDR1 LGHNA, CDR2 YNFKEQ. CDR3 bases: TGTGCCAGCAGCCAAGGTCGAGTTCCCTCCTACGAGCAGTACTTC. Its protein product is CASSQGRVPSYEQYF.

The gene calls are TRBV10-3 and TRBJ2-3; 14 bases fit TRBD2. The CDR3 runs to 18 residues. The V and J ends lost 10 bases and 2 bases, in that order; junction bases with no gene match: 14. The germline V gene has CDR1 ENHRY and CDR2 SYGVKD. The CDR3 coding sequence is TGTGCCACTGCGCCCTGGACTAGCGGGGGGTACTACACAGATACGCAGTATTTT. Its translation is CATAPWTSGGYYTDTQYF.

This clonotype was found a few times. J is TRBJ2-1 and V is TRBV2; TRBD1 matches 10 bases. J lost 9 bases, V lost 11 bases, and 13 bases had no gene match. Germline V gene sequence: CDR1 SNHLY, CDR2 FYNNEI. The CDR3 has 14 amino acids. CDR3 DNA: TGTGCCCGCTCACCGGGACAGGGGAGGGGTGAGCAGTTCTTC. This translates into CARSPGQGRGEQFF.

The rearrangement uses TRBV28 and TRBJ2-7; a weak D match, TRBD2 (6 bases). Trimming left V 3 bases short and J 0 bases short, with 21 bases between. CDR1 is MDHEN, CDR2 SYDVKM, per germline. This CDR3 contains 18 residues. In DNA, the CDR3 is TGTGCCAGCAGTTTTGGGGGAGCCGGGACTTACTACTCCTACGAGCAGTACTTC. As protein: CASSFGGAGTYYSYEQYF. Drawing the rest from reference TRBV28 and TRBJ2-7, the complete variable domain is DVKVTQSSRYLVKRTGEKVFLECVQDMDHENMFWYRQDPGLGLRLIYFSYDVKMKEKGDIPEGYSVSREKKERFSLILESASTNQTSMYLCASSFGGAGTYYSYEQYFGPGTRLTVT.

This clonotype showed up many times. This sequence joins TRBV7-9 and TRBJ2-5, with D unresolved. Germline values: CDR1 SEHNR, CDR2 FQNEAQ (reference sequence). Trimming pared 3 bases from V and 5 bases from J, leaving 10 bases between. CDR3 size: 13 residues. The CDR3 nucleotides are TGTGCCAGCAGCTTCGCCACACGTGAGACCCAGTACTTC. Amino acid sequence: CASSFATRETQYF.

This clonotype was seen a handful of times. The gene calls are TRBV7-9 and TRBJ2-1; possible D gene TRBD2, 5 bases. In germline, CDR1 is SEHNR, CDR2 FQNEAQ (reference sequence). This CDR3 spans 12 amino acids. V lost 5 bases, J lost 12 bases, and 14 bases lay in between. CDR3 sequence reads: CASSDQRDAQFF. In DNA, the CDR3 is TGTGCCAGCAGCGATCAACGGGATGCGCAGTTCTTC.

The table lists this clonotype with a few counts. V usage is TRBV2 and J usage is TRBJ1-5; D gene unclear. The CDR3 length is 13 residues. The V end was cut by 8 bases, the J end by 5 bases, with 13 bases between. The germline V gene encodes CDR1 SNHLY and CDR2 FYNNEI. CDR3 in amino acids: CASAGPHYQPQHF. The CDR3 DNA is TGTGCCAGCGCCGGACCACATTATCAGCCCCAGCATTTT.

This clonotype was counted at least ten times. At one boundary the junction diverges from the germline segment, which might be a read error. The V and J genes are TRBV5-1 and TRBJ2-7, with TRBD1 identical over 8 bases. The CDR3 covers 13 residues. Germline V gene sequence: CDR1 SGHRS, CDR2 YFSETQ. CDR3 sequence: CASSLAGGDEQYF. CDR3 nucleotides: TGTGCCAGCAGCTTAGCAGGGGGCGACGAGCAGTACTTC. The variable domain in full, completed from reference TRBV5-1 and TRBJ2-7, reads KAGVTQTPRYLIKTRGQQVTLSCSPISGHRSVSWYQQTPGQGLQFLFEYFSETQRNKGNFPGRFSGRQFSNSRSEMNVSTLELGDSALYLCASSLAGGDEQYFGPGTRLTVT.

The chain carries TRBV7-9 and TRBJ2-1; 9 positions agree with TRBD2. This CDR3 is 16 amino acids long. Germline V CDR1 and CDR2: SEHNR, FQNEAQ (reference sequence). V was clipped by 6 bases and J by 8 bases; unmatched bases: 14. Here the CDR3 DNA reads TGTGCCAGCAGTCACATTCCGGGACTAGCATTCGATGAGCAGTTCTTC. It codes for CASSHIPGLAFDEQFF.

The CDR3 region has the DNA TGTGCCAGCAGCGTAACCCCAGAGGGGGTGGCCTTAGAGCAGTACTTC. It encodes CASSVTPEGVALEQYF. The chain is built from TRBV9 and TRBJ2-7, with a weak D call TRBD1 (6 bases). From germline, CDR1 is SGDLS and CDR2 YYNGEE. This CDR3 has 16 amino acids. V was cut by 1 base and J by 7 bases, with 21 bases left in between. The full variable domain, in which reference TRBV9 and TRBJ2-7 provide the parts outside the CDR3, is DSGVTQTPKHLITATGQRVTLRCSPRSGDLSVYWYQQSLDQGLQFLIQYYNGEERAKGNILERFSAQQFPDLHSELNLSSLELGDSALYFCASSVTPEGVALEQYFGPGTRLTVT.

This clonotype was seen a single time. The chain joins TRBV14 to TRBJ1-6; D remains unclear. CDR3 size: 15 residues. In germline, CDR1 is SGHDN, CDR2 FVKESK. The V gene lost 1 base and the J gene lost 1 base, with 5 bases spanning the gap. The CDR3 protein is CASSQGISYNSPLHF. The CDR3 nucleotides read TGTGCCAGCAGCCAAGGGATTTCCTATAATTCACCCCTCCACTTT. The full variable domain, rest sourced from reference TRBV14 and TRBJ1-6, is EAGVTQFPSHSVIEKGQTVTLRCDPISGHDNLYWYRRVMGKEIKFLLHFVKESKQDESGMPNNRFLAERTGGTYSTLKVQPAELEDSGVYFCASSQGISYNSPLHFGNGTRLTVT.

This clonotype was seen only a few times. The chain has TRBV29-1 and TRBJ1-5; no clear D gene. CDR3 length: 14 amino acids. Trimming removed 6 bases at V and 0 bases at J, with 12 bases between. In germline, CDR1 is SQVTM, CDR2 ANQGSEA. The CDR3 is CSVLDLDSNQPQHF. Here the CDR3 DNA reads TGCAGCGTCCTCGACTTGGATAGCAATCAGCCCCAGCATTTT.

This clonotype was seen just once. The chain is built from TRBV20-1 and TRBJ2-3, with unresolved D. CDR3 length: 12 amino acids. Per the germline V gene, CDR1 is DFQATT and CDR2 is SNEGSKA (reference sequence). V was cut by 7 bases and J by 5 bases, with 13 bases left in between. The CDR3 loop reads CSEARSQDTQYF. DNA of the CDR3: TGCAGTGAAGCCAGATCCCAAGATACGCAGTATTTT.